The 23 T cell receptor beta chains below all came from one sample that was sequenced in a study of T cell responses to AZD1222 COVID-19 vaccine. Assay: immunoSEQ multiplex PCR; the TCRdb copy retains only in-frame clones and omits some. The sample contains 100,000 to 150,000 clones, 90% of which appear only once. The sample here was peripheral blood, taken on day 0 of MenACWY control vaccination. Every receptor here comes from an adult in good health.

V is TRBV18 and J is TRBJ2-1; possibly TRBD1 or TRBD2 for D (6 bases each). Trimming took 8 bases from V and 7 from J, leaving 21 bases between them. Germline CDR1 KGHSH, CDR2 LQKENI. The CDR3 consists of 15 residues. For the CDR3, the DNA is TGTGCCAGCACGGCCGGGGGCGGAGTACTGAATGAGCAGTTCTTC. Residues: CASTAGGGVLNEQFF.

The chain joins TRBV10-3 to TRBJ2-5; D assignment may be TRBD1 or TRBD2 (5 bases each). V was cut by 5 bases and J by 3 bases, with 10 bases left in between. This CDR3 is 13 amino acids long. Germline CDR1 is ENHRY and CDR2 is SYGVKD. The CDR3 sequence: CAISSGTEETQYF. CDR3 DNA sequence: TGTGCCATCAGTTCCGGGACCGAAGAGACCCAGTACTTC.

This clone was recorded once. The V call is TRBV6-6, the J call TRBJ1-1; 7 bases match TRBD1. The CDR3 runs 14 residues. CDR1 and CDR2 (germline): MNHNY, SVGAGI (reference sequence). The J segment lost 1 base and the V segment lost 7 bases, leaving 6 bases of the junction unmatched. The CDR3 DNA sequence: TGTGCCAGCAACTTAGGGGGCGGGAACACTGAAGCTTTCTTT. Translated: CASNLGGGNTEAFF.

This chain uses TRBV6-4 with TRBJ1-1, with 8 bases identical to TRBD1. The CDR3 loop spans 14 amino acids. The junction had 8 bases not matched to a gene; V was cut back by 6 bases and J by 5 bases. From germline, CDR1 is MRHNA and CDR2 SNTAGT. The CDR3 DNA sequence: TGTGCCAGCAGGAAAACAGGGGGAGGAACTGAAGCTTTCTTT. It codes for CASRKTGGGTEAFF.

This chain links TRBV19 with TRBJ2-2; tentatively, D is TRBD1 or TRBD2 (5 bases each). Trimming pared 6 bases from V and 6 bases from J, leaving 17 bases between. The V gene's germline CDR1 is LNHDA and CDR2 SQIVND (reference sequence). This CDR3 is 15 amino acids long. The CDR3 DNA reads as TGTGCCAGTAGAACCCGGGACCCGAGACCCGGGGAGCTGTTTTTT. Translated: CASRTRDPRPGELFF.

This chain connects TRBV7-9 to TRBJ2-3; 7 bases are a match to TRBD2. Germline V lookup: CDR1 SEHNR, CDR2 FQNEAQ (reference sequence). V lost 5 bases to trimming and J lost 2 bases; unmatched junction nucleotides: 7. The CDR3 runs 15 residues. This CDR3 is CASSLPTSTTDTQYF. In nucleotides, the CDR3 is TGTGCCAGCAGCCTACCGACTAGCACCACAGATACGCAGTATTTT.

This chain uses TRBV2 with TRBJ2-2, with 8 bases fitting TRBD1. The CDR3 has 18 residues. Germline CDR1 and CDR2: SNHLY and FYNNEI. Trimming cost V 7 bases and J 1 base; bases outside gene matches: 14. In nucleotides, the CDR3 is TGTGCCAGCACTGTCGAGGCAGGGGGCCTTCGGAACACCGGGGAGCTGTTTTTT. Its protein product is CASTVEAGGLRNTGELFF.

CDR3 amino acids: CSASKQGADSDTQYF. CDR3 coding DNA: TGCAGTGCTAGTAAGCAGGGGGCAGATTCAGATACGCAGTATTTT. The chain joins TRBV20-1 to TRBJ2-3; TRBD1 matches at 8 bases. The CDR3 totals 15 residues. CDR1 DFQATT and CDR2 SNEGSKA come from the germline V gene (reference sequence). Trimming took 3 bases from V and 4 from J; bases not matched to a gene: 9.

V is TRBV18 and J is TRBJ1-1; tentative D call: TRBD1 (5 bases). The germline CDR1 and CDR2 sequences are KGHSH and LQKENI. V lost 0 bases and J 1 base, leaving 6 bases between the germline ends. The CDR3 spans 14 residues. The CDR3 protein is CASSPPRGNTEAFF. CDR3 DNA: TGTGCCAGCTCACCACCGAGGGGGAACACTGAAGCTTTCTTT.

The chain uses TRBV11-2 and TRBJ2-3; TRBD1 agrees at 7 bases. The germline V gene has CDR1 SGHAT and CDR2 FQNNGV. Trimming at V came to 1 base and at J to 2 bases, leaving 6 bases not matched to a gene. The CDR3 length is 16 residues. CDR3 sequence reads: CASSLGAGGPTDTQYF. Here the CDR3 DNA reads TGTGCCAGCAGCTTAGGAGCAGGGGGTCCCACAGATACGCAGTATTTT.

V and J are TRBV6-2 or TRBV6-3 and TRBJ2-5; 7 positions match TRBD1. The CDR3 length is 16 residues. CDR1 is MNHEY and CDR2 is SVGEGT in the germline V gene. Trimming at V came to 2 bases and at J to 0 bases, leaving 6 bases not matched to a gene. This CDR3 reads CASSYPRDSHQETQYF. CDR3 bases: TGTGCCAGCAGTTACCCTCGGGACAGCCACCAAGAGACCCAGTACTTC.

V and J are TRBV30 and TRBJ2-1; D is uncertain. Trimming took off 0 bases at V and 0 bases at J, with 6 bases between the two ends. Germline V gene sequence: CDR1 GTSNPN, CDR2 SVGIG (reference sequence). The CDR3 length is 14 residues. The CDR3 DNA reads TGTGCCTGGAGTGTATCTAGCTCCTACAATGAGCAGTTCTTC. Protein: CAWSVSSSYNEQFF.

The V and J genes are TRBV5-1 and TRBJ1-1; the match to TRBD1 covers 7 bases. Germline assignment: CDR1 SGHRS and CDR2 YFSETQ. The V gene end was trimmed by 0 bases and the J gene end by 0 bases; junction bases not matched to a gene: 14. The CDR3 loop spans 19 amino acids. CDR3 DNA: TGCGCCAGCAGCTTGGAGTGGGACAGCTCGTCATCGCTGAACACTGAAGCTTTCTTT. Residues: CASSLEWDSSSSLNTEAFF.

The rearrangement links TRBV18 to TRBJ1-1; D remains unclear. Germline CDR1 is KGHSH and CDR2 is LQKENI. V dropped 9 bases and J dropped 1 base, with 9 bases sitting between them. This CDR3 is built from 12 residues. This CDR3 reads CASSVTNTEAFF. The DNA for the CDR3 is TGTGCCAGTTCAGTCACGAACACTGAAGCTTTCTTT.

The genes are TRBV18 and TRBJ2-1, with TRBD2 as a possible D gene (7 bases). CDR3 length: 15 amino acids. CDR1 is KGHSH, CDR2 LQKENI, per germline. Trimming took off 7 bases at V and 7 bases at J, with 20 bases between the two ends. The CDR3 spells CASFTSGGAENEQFF. CDR3 nucleotides: TGTGCCAGCTTTACGAGTGGGGGGGCTGAGAATGAGCAGTTCTTC.

The rearrangement joins TRBV5-8 to TRBJ1-5, with TRBD1 matching 7 bases. CDR3 length equals 15 residues. Trimming at V came to 3 bases and at J to 11 bases, leaving 14 bases not matched to a gene. CDR1 and CDR2 (germline): SGHTS, YDEGEE. The CDR3 sequence is CASSYREGADLAQHF. The CDR3 DNA reads TGTGCCAGCAGCTACCGTGAGGGGGCGGATCTGGCCCAGCATTTT. Combining the CDR3 with reference TRBV5-8 and TRBJ1-5 gives the whole variable domain EAGVTQSPTHLIKTRGQQATLRCSPISGHTSVYWYQQALGLGLQFLLWYDEGEERNRGNFPPRFSGRQFPNYSSELNVNALELEDSALYLCASSYREGADLAQHFGDGTRLSIL.

This chain connects TRBV9 to TRBJ2-3; 7 nucleotides match TRBD2. CDR1 and CDR2 from the germline V gene are SGDLS and YYNGEE. The ends lost 0 bases at V and 2 bases at J; junction bases unmatched: 12. The CDR3 contains 18 residues. As DNA, the CDR3 is TGTGCCAGCAGCGTAGGGTCGGGACTAAGATTATCCACAGATACGCAGTATTTT. Translation: CASSVGSGLRLSTDTQYF.

This chain connects TRBV5-1 to TRBJ1-2; TRBD1 matches 8 bases. The V segment lost 1 base and the J segment 5 bases; nucleotides outside the gene matches: 10. Germline V lookup: CDR1 SGHRS, CDR2 YFSETQ. The CDR3 contains 16 residues. CDR3 DNA sequence: TGCGCCAGCAGCTTGAAGGAGACAGGGGTGAATTATGGCTACACCTTC. Protein sequence: CASSLKETGVNYGYTF.

The J gene is TRBJ1-3, the V gene TRBV11-2; D might be TRBD1 (5 bases). Germline CDR1 SGHAT, CDR2 FQNNGV. The V end was cut by 1 base, the J end by 4 bases, with 17 bases between. The CDR3 runs 17 residues. The CDR3 DNA reads TGTGCCAGCAGCTTAGTCCCCAATGGCCGGACAGGAAACACCATATATTTT. This gives the protein CASSLVPNGRTGNTIYF.

V gene TRBV7-6 combines with J gene TRBJ2-1; no firm D call. Germline-derived CDR1 and CDR2 are SGHVS and FNYEAQ. The CDR3 is 12 residues long. V was shortened by 1 base and J by 9 bases, with 7 bases between the two germline ends. The CDR3 reads CASSLGTREQFF. The CDR3 coding sequence is TGTGCCAGCAGCTTAGGAACTCGTGAGCAGTTCTTC.

This chain uses TRBV2 with TRBJ1-2; the match to TRBD1 covers 8 bases. J was trimmed by 2 bases and V by 4 bases; bases with no gene match: 9. Germline V gene data show CDR1 as SNHLY and CDR2 as FYNNEI. This CDR3 is built from 16 residues. CDR3 residues: CASSVIRPGGNYGYTF. Here the CDR3 DNA reads TGTGCCAGCAGTGTAATTCGCCCAGGGGGCAACTATGGCTACACCTTC.

V usage is TRBV29-1 and J usage is TRBJ2-1; the D is unclear. CDR1 and CDR2 from the germline V gene are SQVTM and ANQGSEA. V lost 6 bases to trimming and J lost 0 bases, with 15 bases between them. The CDR3 consists of 15 residues. The CDR3 nucleotides are TGCAGCGTCGCCGAAATACCCAGCTCCTACAATGAGCAGTTCTTC. Translating gives CSVAEIPSSYNEQFF.

The rearrangement links TRBV7-9 to TRBJ2-5; a weak D match, TRBD2 (5 bases). CDR1 is SEHNR and CDR2 is FQNEAQ in the germline V gene (reference sequence). The CDR3 has 16 amino acids. Trimming removed 2 bases at V and 1 base at J, with 14 bases between. This CDR3 reads CASSLRAGALQETQYF. DNA of the CDR3: TGTGCCAGCAGCTTAAGGGCGGGTGCACTCCAAGAGACCCAGTACTTC.